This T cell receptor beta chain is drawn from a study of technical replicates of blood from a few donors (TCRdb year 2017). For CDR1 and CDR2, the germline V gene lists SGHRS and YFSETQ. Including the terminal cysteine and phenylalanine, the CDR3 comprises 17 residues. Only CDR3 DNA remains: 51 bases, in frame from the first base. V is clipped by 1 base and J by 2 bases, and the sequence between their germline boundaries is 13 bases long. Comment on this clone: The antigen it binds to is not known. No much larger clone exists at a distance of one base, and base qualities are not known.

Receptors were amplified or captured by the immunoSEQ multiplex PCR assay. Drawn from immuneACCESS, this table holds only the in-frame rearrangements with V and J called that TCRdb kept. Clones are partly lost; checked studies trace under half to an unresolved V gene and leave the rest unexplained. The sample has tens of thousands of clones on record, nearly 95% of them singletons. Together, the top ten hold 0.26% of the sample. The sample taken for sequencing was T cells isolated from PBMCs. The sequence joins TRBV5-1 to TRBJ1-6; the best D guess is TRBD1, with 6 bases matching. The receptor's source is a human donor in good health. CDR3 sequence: CASSLMGAGAYNSPLHF. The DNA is TGCGCCAGCAGCTTGATGGGGGCGGGAGCCTATAATTCACCCCTCCACTTT.